One and the same sample provided the 25 T cell receptor beta chains below, sequenced in a study of T-cell memory formation after mild COVID-19. TCRdb itself ran the 5' RACE reads through MiXCR, one entry per CDR3 protein. Found here are 200,000 to 300,000 distinct CDR3 sequences, more than 8% of them singletons; the top ten hold roughly a fifth. The specimen was PBMCs or a T cell subset sorted from them (not recorded which). The receptors stem from a man between 18 and 35 years old who had mild COVID-19 (a few samples of this study predate the infection). Cell type and time point are not known.

V and J are TRBV19 and TRBJ1-1, with unresolved D. The CDR3 contains 13 residues. V was trimmed by 3 bases and J by 1 base, leaving 6 bases between them. Germline V CDR1 and CDR2: LNHDA, SQIVND (reference sequence). CDR3: CASSIERNTEAFF. CDR3 DNA: TGTGCCAGTAGTATCGAAAGGAACACTGAAGCTTTCTTT.

A few counts support this clonotype. The chain couples TRBV2 to TRBJ1-5; the D gene is possibly TRBD1 (5 bases). Germline values: CDR1 SNHLY, CDR2 FYNNEI. This CDR3 has 17 amino acids. With 5 bases removed from V and 0 bases from J, the gap between germline ends came to 17 bases. The CDR3 loop is CASSLMGLGGSNQPQHF. CDR3 nucleotide sequence: TGTGCCAGCAGTCTCATGGGGTTGGGGGGTAGCAATCAGCCCCAGCATTTT.

The V gene is TRBV4-3, the J gene TRBJ2-5, with D unresolved. Germline V lookup: CDR1 LGHNA, CDR2 YSLEER. The CDR3 is 12 amino acids. V shed 1 base and J shed 11 bases, with 11 bases lying between them. CDR3 residues: CASSQASGPQYF. The CDR3 coding sequence is TGCGCCAGCAGCCAAGCGTCCGGCCCACAGTACTTC.

The chain employs TRBV4-1 and TRBJ2-6; D is tentatively TRBD1 or TRBD2 (5 bases each). V gave up 6 bases and J gave up 0 bases, with 12 bases separating them. The CDR3 covers 16 residues. CDR1 MGHRA and CDR2 YSYEKL come from the germline V gene. This CDR3 is CASRGDGLSGANVLTF. In DNA form, the CDR3 reads TGCGCCAGCAGGGGGGACGGGCTCTCTGGGGCCAACGTCCTGACTTTC.

V gene TRBV3-1 combines with J gene TRBJ1-3, with D perhaps matching TRBD1 (6 bases). Deletions cut 5 bases from V and 1 base from J, with 9 bases between. This CDR3 is built from 14 residues. Germline CDR1 and CDR2: LGHDT and YNNKEL (reference sequence). The CDR3 here is CASSYRVSGNTIYF. The CDR3, as DNA: TGTGCCAGCAGCTACAGGGTATCTGGAAACACCATATATTTT.

This clonotype was observed a handful of times. This chain uses TRBV6-2 or TRBV6-3 with TRBJ1-5; 9 bases agree with TRBD1. The germline gives CDR1 MNHEY, CDR2 SVGEGT. The CDR3 covers 17 residues. The V and J ends lost 4 bases and 2 bases, in that order; junction bases with no gene match: 9. The CDR3 nucleotides are TGTGCCAGCAGTTCGGGACAGGGTCTCATTGGCAATCAGCCCCAGCATTTT. Protein: CASSSGQGLIGNQPQHF.

This clonotype showed up many times. The V call is TRBV27, the J call TRBJ2-5; D possibly matches TRBD1 or TRBD2 (5 bases each). CDR1 is MNHEY, CDR2 SMNVEV, per germline (reference sequence). CDR3 length: 16 residues. The germline V and J ends were trimmed by 2 bases and 4 bases, with 17 bases remaining between them. In DNA form, the CDR3 reads TGTGCCAGCAGTTTAATCGGGACCACAAGCGGAGAGACCCAGTACTTC. Protein: CASSLIGTTSGETQYF.

This clonotype showed up just a few times. The CDR3 protein is CSVESFAQYF. The CDR3 coding sequence is TGCAGCGTTGAAAGTTTTGCGCAGTATTTT. This chain connects TRBV29-1 to TRBJ2-3; no reliable D call. The germline V gene encodes CDR1 SQVTM and CDR2 ANQGSEA. This CDR3 has 10 amino acids. V lost 2 bases and J lost 10, with 7 bases in between.

This CDR3 reads CASSLAEGRWSSQYF. CDR3 nucleotides: TGTGCCAGCAGCTTAGCAGAGGGACGGTGGTCGTCCCAGTACTTC. The V and J genes are TRBV7-2 and TRBJ2-5; D may be TRBD1 or TRBD2 (5 bases each). Germline-derived CDR1 and CDR2 are SGHTA and FQGNSA. There are 15 residues in the CDR3. V lost 0 bases and J 9 bases, leaving 17 bases between the germline ends.

This clonotype was detected only a few times. The V and J genes are TRBV20-1 and TRBJ2-5; tentatively, D is TRBD2 (7 bases). Germline CDR1 is DFQATT and CDR2 is SNEGSKA (reference sequence). The length of the CDR3 is 15 residues. The V and J ends lost 7 bases and 5 bases respectively, with 23 bases between them. Here the CDR3 reads CSVSRRGPPHETQYF. DNA of the CDR3: TGCAGTGTCTCCCGGCGGGGGCCTCCTCATGAGACCCAGTACTTC.

Only a few counts were recorded for this clonotype. This chain links TRBV29-1 with TRBJ2-3, with 7 bases identical to TRBD2. The CDR3 is 14 residues long. Germline CDR1 is SQVTM and CDR2 is ANQGSEA. V lost 7 bases and J lost 1; bases outside the gene matches: 8. The CDR3, as DNA: TGCAGCGCCCCTCCAGCGGGGCGCACAGATACGCAGTATTTT. Translating it yields CSAPPAGRTDTQYF.

This clonotype was seen many times. This could be a read error, since a much larger clone is one nucleotide away. The V call is TRBV5-1, the J call TRBJ1-2; D is uncertain. The CDR3 contains 14 residues. Germline V lookup: CDR1 SGHRS, CDR2 YFSETQ. V lost 0 bases to trimming and J lost 2 bases, with 8 bases between them. Here the CDR3 DNA reads TGCGCCAGCAGCTTGGTATCCCTAAACTATGGCTACACCTTC. This gives the protein CASSLVSLNYGYTF.

This clonotype was counted at least ten times. The chain has TRBV4-2 and TRBJ2-5; a possible D gene is TRBD1 (5 bases). CDR1 is LGHNA, CDR2 YNFKEQ, per germline. The CDR3 totals 15 residues. Trimming took 1 base from V and 5 from J, leaving 14 bases between them. CDR3 sequence: CASSQGGPGRETQYF. For the CDR3, the DNA is TGTGCCAGCAGCCAAGGGGGCCCAGGGCGGGAGACCCAGTACTTC.

Many counts were recorded for this clonotype. The genes are TRBV5-1 and TRBJ2-1; D is possibly TRBD1 or TRBD2 (5 bases each). V was cut by 3 bases and J by 6 bases, with 16 bases left in between. The CDR3 runs to 15 residues. Germline loops: CDR1 SGHRS, CDR2 YFSETQ. The CDR3 loop reads CASSSGQGDRNEQFF. CDR3 nucleotides: TGCGCCAGCAGCTCGGGGCAGGGAGACCGCAATGAGCAGTTCTTC.

The sample holds a few counts of this clonotype. This rearrangement joins TRBV2 to TRBJ2-5; TRBD2 aligns across 11 bases. The germline CDR1 and CDR2 sequences are SNHLY and FYNNEI. The trim removed 1 base at V and 1 base at J, leaving 2 bases unmatched. The CDR3 is 16 amino acids. In DNA, the CDR3 is TGTGCCAGCAGTGAAGGGCTAGCGGGGGGCCAAGAGACCCAGTACTTC. Translated, it gives CASSEGLAGGQETQYF.

This clonotype was counted only a few times. This chain links TRBV7-2 with TRBJ1-1; no clear D gene. Looked up from germline, CDR1 is SGHTA and CDR2 is FQGNSA. The CDR3 totals 13 residues. The V and J ends lost 1 base and 3 bases respectively, with 6 bases between them. Here the CDR3 reads CASSLVRYTEAFF. CDR3 in DNA: TGTGCCAGCAGCTTAGTCCGGTACACTGAAGCTTTCTTT.

This clonotype has more than one count but fewer than ten. The chain has TRBV19 and TRBJ1-5, with D possibly matching TRBD1 (6 bases). CDR3 length: 17 amino acids. The germline CDR1 and CDR2 sequences are LNHDA and SQIVND (reference sequence). The germline V and J ends were trimmed by 3 bases and 0 bases, with 15 bases remaining between them. The CDR3 loop reads CASSMGSGDYSNQPQHF. In DNA, the CDR3 is TGTGCCAGTAGTATGGGATCAGGGGATTATAGCAATCAGCCCCAGCATTTT.

This clonotype was recorded a few times. The J gene is TRBJ2-5, the V gene TRBV4-3; D is unclear. Germline V lookup: CDR1 LGHNA, CDR2 YSLEER. This CDR3 is 13 amino acids long. Trimming left V 0 bases short and J 5 bases short, with 7 bases between. The CDR3 region is CASSQDSGETQYF. For the CDR3, the DNA is TGCGCCAGCAGCCAAGATTCCGGGGAGACCCAGTACTTC.

This clonotype was counted ten times or more. In DNA form, the CDR3 reads TGTGCCAGCAGCATCGAAACGGGACAGACCTACGAGCAGTACTTC. It encodes CASSIETGQTYEQYF. The chain has TRBV7-2 and TRBJ2-7, with 7 bases that match TRBD1. Per germline, CDR1 SGHTA and CDR2 FQGNSA. V shed 5 bases and J 2 bases; nucleotides not matched to a gene: 9. The CDR3 extends over 15 amino acids.

The chain is built from TRBV7-6 and TRBJ2-1; D not resolved. The length of the CDR3 is 13 residues. Trimming shortened V by 2 bases and J by 7 bases, and 9 bases separated the two germline ends. From germline, CDR1 is SGHVS and CDR2 FNYEAQ. As DNA, the CDR3 is TGTGCCAGCAGCTTAACTGTCGTAAATGAGCAGTTCTTC. This sequence encodes CASSLTVVNEQFF.

V is TRBV11-3 and J is TRBJ1-1; TRBD1 is a possible D gene (6 bases). V lost 1 base and J lost 6, with 15 bases in between. The germline V gene has CDR1 SGHNT and CDR2 YENEEA. The CDR3 has 15 amino acids. CDR3 DNA sequence: TGTGCCAGCAGCTTAGCGGGGGGGCTAACTCCTGAAGCTTTCTTT. It specifies CASSLAGGLTPEAFF. Using reference TRBV11-3 and TRBJ1-1 for the parts outside the CDR3, the full variable domain is EAGVVQSPRYKIIEKKQPVAFWCNPISGHNTLYWYLQNLGQGPELLIRYENEEAVDDSQLPKDRFSAERLKGVDSTLKIQPAELGDSAVYLCASSLAGGLTPEAFFGQGTRLTVV.

This clonotype occurred a few times. The chain couples TRBV5-1 to TRBJ1-1, with 9 bases lining up with TRBD1. Unmatched junction bases numbered 9, after V lost 5 bases and J lost 7 bases. Germline loops: CDR1 SGHRS, CDR2 YFSETQ. The CDR3 totals 14 residues. CDR3 amino acids: CASSLVQGASEAFF. As DNA, the CDR3 is TGCGCCAGCAGTCTGGTACAGGGGGCGAGTGAAGCTTTCTTT.

Many counts were recorded for this clonotype. The chain links TRBV12-3 or TRBV12-4 to TRBJ2-1; 8 bases are shared with TRBD2. The CDR3 runs 15 residues. Trimming took 1 base from V and 6 from J; bases not matched to a gene: 5. CDR3 protein: CASSLVAGGINEQFF. The CDR3 DNA is TGTGCCAGCAGTTTAGTCGCGGGGGGCATCAATGAGCAGTTCTTC.

The chain has TRBV3-1 and TRBJ1-6; 7 bases map to TRBD1. Looked up from germline, CDR1 is LGHDT and CDR2 is YNNKEL (reference sequence). There are 16 residues in the CDR3. With V trimmed by 4 bases and J by 2 bases, 5 bases remained unmatched. CDR3 sequence: CASSPIRGPYNSPLHF. As DNA, the CDR3 is TGTGCCAGCAGCCCTATTAGGGGGCCCTATAATTCACCCCTCCACTTT.

This clonotype came up a few times. This chain connects TRBV12-3 or TRBV12-4 to TRBJ2-1; TRBD2 is a possible D gene (7 bases). Between the trimmed V and J ends, which lost 6 bases and 0 bases, there was a span of 15 bases. The CDR3 totals 16 residues. DNA of the CDR3: TGTGCCAGCAGCCCGTGGGGAGGGGGCTCCTACAATGAGCAGTTCTTC. Protein product: CASSPWGGGSYNEQFF.